This passage covers 17 T cell receptor beta chains from one sample sequenced in a study of radiotherapy plus CTLA-4 blockade in lung cancer. Using immunoSEQ multiplex PCR, the repertoire was profiled, and TCRdb retains in-frame clones only, with some absent. The sample yields about 60,000 clones, less than 75% seen once. The sample in question was peripheral blood, obtained from a patient treated with radiotherapy plus ipilimumab. All receptors come from a human donor with non-small cell lung cancer whose response to radiotherapy plus ipilimumab could not be evaluated.

This clone is medium-sized within its sample. The rearrangement uses TRBV10-1 and TRBJ2-7; 9 positions match TRBD2. Per the germline V gene, CDR1 is WNHNN and CDR2 is SYGVQD (reference sequence). The CDR3 spans 14 residues. V gave up 6 bases and J gave up 5 bases; unmatched junction bases: 8. The CDR3 is CASSRTSGRDEQYF. CDR3 nucleotides: TGCGCCAGCAGCCGCACTAGCGGGCGGGACGAGCAGTACTTC.

The rearrangement joins TRBV4-3 to TRBJ1-2, with D unclear. V was cut by 0 bases and J by 8 bases, with 13 bases left in between. Germline CDR1 is LGHNA and CDR2 is YSLEER. CDR3 length: 14 amino acids. In DNA form, the CDR3 reads TGCGCCAGCAGCCAAGATACCGCCGGTTGGGGCTACACCTTC. Translation: CASSQDTAGWGYTF.

The rearrangement uses TRBV7-9 and TRBJ1-3; 10 bases match TRBD1. The CDR3 is 19 residues long. V dropped 1 base and J dropped 0; count of bases not matched to a gene: 9. Germline CDR1 and CDR2: SEHNR and FQNEAQ (reference sequence). The chain's CDR3 is CASSLVWTGGLSSGNTIYF. CDR3 in DNA: TGTGCCAGCAGCTTAGTATGGACAGGGGGTCTAAGCTCTGGAAACACCATATATTTT.

This chain connects TRBV6-6 to TRBJ1-2, with 8 nucleotides matching TRBD1. The trim removed 7 bases at V and 7 bases at J, leaving 11 bases unmatched. The length of the CDR3 is 14 residues. From germline, CDR1 is MNHNY and CDR2 SVGAGI (reference sequence). Written as DNA, the CDR3 is TGTGCCAGCAAATCCCTGACAGGGGTGATTGGCTACACCTTC. This encodes CASKSLTGVIGYTF.

This sequence joins TRBV11-3 and TRBJ2-2; 10 positions agree with TRBD1. Trimming at V came to 5 bases and at J to 4 bases, leaving 4 bases not matched to a gene. Germline V lookup: CDR1 SGHNT, CDR2 YENEEA. The CDR3 has 15 amino acids. The CDR3 DNA is TGTGCCAGCAGCCTCCGGGACAGGGGCACCGGGGAGCTGTTTTTT. Its protein is CASSLRDRGTGELFF.

This chain joins TRBV6-5 and TRBJ2-7; perhaps TRBD1 as D (5 bases). This CDR3 is built from 11 residues. Germline V gene sequence: CDR1 MNHEY, CDR2 SVGAGI. V lost 2 bases, J lost 6 bases, and 5 bases lay in between. The CDR3 protein is CASSYGAEQYF. DNA for the CDR3: TGTGCCAGCAGTTACGGGGCCGAGCAGTACTTC.

The J gene is TRBJ1-1, the V gene TRBV18; D remains unclear. CDR3 size: 15 residues. Deletions cut 3 bases from V and 2 bases from J, with 13 bases between. Germline V CDR1 and CDR2: KGHSH, LQKENI. CDR3 nucleotide sequence: TGTGCCAGCTCACCTGTAGACCTACTAAACACTGAAGCTTTCTTT. It encodes CASSPVDLLNTEAFF. Full variable domain (rest looked up from reference TRBV18 and TRBJ1-1): NAGVMQNPRHLVRRRGQEARLRCSPMKGHSHVYWYRQLPEEGLKFMVYLQKENIIDESGMPKERFSAEFPKEGPSILRIQQVVRGDSAAYFCASSPVDLLNTEAFFGQGTRLTVV.

The V call is TRBV11-2, the J call TRBJ2-7, with 7 bases fitting TRBD1. This CDR3 contains 14 residues. The ends lost 1 base at V and 6 bases at J; junction bases unmatched: 6. From germline, CDR1 is SGHAT and CDR2 FQNNGV. The CDR3 loop is CASSLGPQGTEQYF. The CDR3 nucleotides are TGTGCCAGCAGCTTAGGCCCACAGGGGACCGAGCAGTACTTC.

The V call is TRBV2, the J call TRBJ2-3; D gene ambiguous. Between the trimmed V and J ends, which lost 8 bases and 0 bases, there was a span of 21 bases. CDR1 and CDR2 (germline): SNHLY, FYNNEI. The CDR3 runs to 17 residues. CDR3 sequence: CASYLEADGASTDTQYF. The CDR3 DNA is TGTGCCAGCTACCTAGAGGCAGACGGAGCAAGCACAGATACGCAGTATTTT.

The rearrangement uses TRBV5-8 and TRBJ1-1, with D possibly being TRBD1 (5 bases). The germline V gene has CDR1 SGHTS and CDR2 YDEGEE. The length of the CDR3 is 14 residues. Trimming shortened V by 3 bases and J by 2 bases, and 11 bases separated the two germline ends. In nucleotides, the CDR3 is TGTGCCAGCAGCTGGGGCCCTCTCAACACTGAAGCTTTCTTT. This codes for CASSWGPLNTEAFF.

The gene calls are TRBV11-2 and TRBJ1-1; 10 bases align to TRBD1. Germline CDR1 and CDR2: SGHAT and FQNNGV. J was trimmed by 0 bases and V by 5 bases; bases with no gene match: 6. The CDR3 has 16 amino acids. This CDR3 is CASSTGTGDLNTEAFF. CDR3 nucleotide sequence: TGTGCCAGCAGCACCGGGACAGGGGATTTGAACACTGAAGCTTTCTTT.

The rearrangement uses TRBV11-3 and TRBJ1-4; weak D call: TRBD1 (6 bases). This CDR3 has 15 amino acids. The ends were cut back, 3 bases at V and 5 bases at J, with 13 bases in the middle. Germline V lookup: CDR1 SGHNT, CDR2 YENEEA. The CDR3 region has the DNA TGTGCCAGCAGCTTCTTTTGGACAGAGAATGAAAAACTGTTTTTT. As protein: CASSFFWTENEKLFF. The variable domain in full, completed from reference TRBV11-3 and TRBJ1-4, reads EAGVVQSPRYKIIEKKQPVAFWCNPISGHNTLYWYLQNLGQGPELLIRYENEEAVDDSQLPKDRFSAERLKGVDSTLKIQPAELGDSAVYLCASSFFWTENEKLFFGSGTQLSVL.

This clone was recorded once. J is TRBJ1-2 and V is TRBV7-3; D is undetermined. The CDR3 loop spans 13 amino acids. V lost 5 bases, J lost 2 bases, and 9 bases lay in between. In germline, CDR1 is SGHTA, CDR2 FQGTGA. CDR3 nucleotide sequence: TGTGCCAGCAGCGAGCACCAAAACTATGGCTACACCTTC. Protein product: CASSEHQNYGYTF.

CDR3 region: CAGRVAGAFGEQYF. CDR3 nucleotides: TGTGCCGGGCGCGTTGCGGGGGCCTTCGGTGAGCAGTACTTC. The rearrangement links TRBV7-2 to TRBJ2-7; TRBD2 is a possible D gene (7 bases). Trimming pared 11 bases from V and 7 bases from J, leaving 24 bases between. The germline gives CDR1 SGHTA, CDR2 FQGNSA. CDR3 length: 14 residues.

This clone has just a few counts. The chain has TRBV7-3 and TRBJ2-2; possibly TRBD2 for D (6 bases). This CDR3 contains 15 residues. The V gene lost 0 bases and the J gene lost 2 bases, with 7 bases spanning the gap. The germline CDR1 and CDR2 sequences are SGHTA and FQGTGA. The CDR3 loop reads CASSLTSGNTGELFF. CDR3 coding DNA: TGTGCCAGCAGCTTAACTAGCGGAAACACCGGGGAGCTGTTTTTT.

V is TRBV25-1 and J is TRBJ2-6; TRBD1 is a possible D gene (6 bases). The CDR3 runs 17 residues. Per germline, CDR1 MGHDK and CDR2 SYGVNS. Between the trimmed V and J ends, which lost 5 bases and 0 bases, there was a span of 14 bases. CDR3 sequence reads: CASSPTGGISGANVLTF. CDR3 sequence (DNA): TGTGCCAGCAGTCCGACAGGTGGGATCTCTGGGGCCAACGTCCTGACTTTC.

Concerning this clone: The identical CDR3 is also encoded by other nucleotide sequences in the sample. In nucleotides, the CDR3 is TGTGCCAGCAGCTTAGTAGGTAGCGGGAGCGCGGATACGCAGTATTTT. Translated: CASSLVGSGSADTQYF. This chain joins TRBV7-2 and TRBJ2-3; 9 bases fit TRBD2. Germline V gene sequence: CDR1 SGHTA, CDR2 FQGNSA. The CDR3 extends over 16 amino acids. V was clipped by 1 base and J by 6 bases; unmatched bases: 8.